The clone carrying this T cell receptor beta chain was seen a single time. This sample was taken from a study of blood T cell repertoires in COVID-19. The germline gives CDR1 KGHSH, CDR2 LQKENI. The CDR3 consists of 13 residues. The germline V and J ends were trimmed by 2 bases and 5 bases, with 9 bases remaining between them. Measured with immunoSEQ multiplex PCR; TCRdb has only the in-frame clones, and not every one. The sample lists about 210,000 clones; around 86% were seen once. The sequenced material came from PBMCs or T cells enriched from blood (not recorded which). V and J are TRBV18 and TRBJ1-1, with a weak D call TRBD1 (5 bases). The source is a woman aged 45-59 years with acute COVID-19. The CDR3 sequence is CASSPSGQTEAFF. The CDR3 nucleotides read TGTGCCAGCTCACCATCAGGGCAGACTGAAGCTTTCTTT.